A single sample gave rise to the 28 T cell receptor beta chains below, sequenced in a study of blood T cell repertoires in COVID-19. Method: immunoSEQ multiplex PCR; TCRdb's copy keeps in-frame clones and lacks some. The table records a few hundred thousand clones, about 90% of them present only once. Sequenced input: PBMCs or T cells enriched from blood (not recorded which). The receptors come from a man aged 30 to 39 who had recovered from COVID-19.

The DNA for the CDR3 is TGTGCCAGCAGCGTAGGCACAGTCGCCTACGAGCAGTACTTC. This translates into CASSVGTVAYEQYF. The chain recombines TRBV9 with TRBJ2-7; D ambiguous. CDR1 and CDR2 (germline): SGDLS, YYNGEE. The CDR3 is made up of 14 amino acids. V shed 0 bases and J shed 2 bases, with 9 bases lying between them.

The V and J genes are TRBV18 and TRBJ1-2, with D unclear. The germline V and J ends were trimmed by 2 bases and 6 bases, with 4 bases remaining between them. Germline V gives CDR1 KGHSH, CDR2 LQKENI. CDR3 length: 11 residues. The CDR3 DNA is TGTGCCAGCTCACCAAGCAATGGCTACACCTTC. This encodes CASSPSNGYTF.

V usage is TRBV15 and J usage is TRBJ1-5; TRBD1 might be the D (5 bases). CDR1 and CDR2 (germline): LNHNV, YYDKDF (reference sequence). The V end lost 2 bases, the J end lost 5 bases, and 16 bases lay between the germline ends. There are 16 residues in the CDR3. DNA of the CDR3: TGTGCCACCAGCAGATCAGCCGACAGTTCTTATCAGCCCCAGCATTTT. Encoded protein: CATSRSADSSYQPQHF.

The CDR3 loop is CSVESRTGNYGYTF. The CDR3 DNA reads TGCAGCGTTGAATCCAGGACAGGGAACTATGGCTACACCTTC. The rearrangement uses TRBV29-1 and TRBJ1-2; TRBD1 matches 8 bases. The junction had 4 bases not matched to a gene; V was cut back by 2 bases and J by 2 bases. Germline values: CDR1 SQVTM, CDR2 ANQGSEA. The CDR3 is 14 amino acids. Looking up the rest from reference TRBV29-1 and TRBJ1-2 gives the full variable domain: SAVISQKPSRDICQRGTSLTIQCQVDSQVTMMFWYRQQPGQSLTLIATANQGSEATYESGFVIDKFPISRPNLTFSTLTVSNMSPEDSSIYLCSVESRTGNYGYTFGSGTRLTVV.

The rearrangement links TRBV7-6 to TRBJ2-2, with 8 bases that match TRBD1. V gave up 2 bases and J gave up 4 bases; unmatched junction bases: 6. The CDR3 has 16 residues. The germline V gene encodes CDR1 SGHVS and CDR2 FNYEAQ. In nucleotides, the CDR3 is TGTGCCAGCAGCTTACAGGCAGGGGGCGGCACCGGGGAGCTGTTTTTT. This gives the protein CASSLQAGGGTGELFF.

This clone was counted a single time. This chain connects TRBV27 to TRBJ2-5; 7 positions agree with TRBD2. V gave up 6 bases and J gave up 0 bases; unmatched junction bases: 19. CDR1 and CDR2 from the germline V gene are MNHEY and SMNVEV (reference sequence). The CDR3 is made up of 19 amino acids. CDR3 region: CASSRRASGYQPYQETQYF. CDR3 nucleotide sequence: TGTGCCAGCAGCCGTCGGGCTAGCGGATACCAACCGTACCAAGAGACCCAGTACTTC.

The gene calls are TRBV2 and TRBJ1-2; 7 nucleotides line up with TRBD1. The germline V gene has CDR1 SNHLY and CDR2 FYNNEI. V shed 2 bases, J shed 8 bases, and the junction held 11 bases outside the gene matches. This CDR3 is 15 amino acids long. The CDR3 sequence: CASSEWDSGFRGYTF. In DNA, the CDR3 is TGTGCCAGCAGTGAATGGGACAGTGGGTTTCGCGGCTACACCTTC.

V gene TRBV4-1 combines with J gene TRBJ1-2, with D tentatively TRBD1 (6 bases). Deletions cut 0 bases from V and 7 bases from J, with 18 bases between. The CDR3 length is 16 residues. CDR1 is MGHRA, CDR2 YSYEKL, per germline. CDR3 in amino acids: CASSQEVRGGSFGYTF. DNA for the CDR3: TGCGCCAGCAGCCAAGAAGTAAGGGGGGGATCGTTTGGCTACACCTTC.

The rearrangement uses TRBV2 and TRBJ2-3, with 8 bases that match TRBD1. Germline loops: CDR1 SNHLY, CDR2 FYNNEI. The CDR3 runs 13 residues. The J segment lost 1 base and the V segment lost 11 bases, leaving 5 bases of the junction unmatched. The CDR3 loop is CAGQGPRTDTQYF. The CDR3 bases are TGTGCCGGACAGGGCCCCCGCACAGATACGCAGTATTTT.

This clone was counted between two and nine times. The sample carries other DNA sequences with the same CDR3. V and J are TRBV6-5 and TRBJ1-2; D gene ambiguous. The CDR3 loop spans 12 amino acids. Trimming took off 5 bases at V and 2 bases at J, with 6 bases between the two ends. The germline V gene has CDR1 MNHEY and CDR2 SVGAGI. Written as DNA, the CDR3 is TGTGCCAGCAGTCCCTCCAACTATGGCTACACCTTC. It specifies CASSPSNYGYTF.

J is TRBJ2-7 and V is TRBV3-1 (or the pseudogene TRBV3-2); 9 nucleotides align to TRBD1. The length of the CDR3 is 17 residues. From germline, CDR1 is LGHDT and CDR2 YNNKEL (reference sequence). With V trimmed by 4 bases and J by 0 bases, 10 bases remained unmatched. CDR3 DNA: TGTGCCAGCAGCCTAGGACAGGGGTTCTCAATCTCCTACGAGCAGTACTTC. The encoded protein is CASSLGQGFSISYEQYF.

This chain connects TRBV30 to TRBJ1-6; TRBD1 matches at 9 bases. The CDR3 extends over 13 amino acids. V lost 3 bases and J lost 9; bases outside the gene matches: 3. The V gene's germline CDR1 is GTSNPN and CDR2 SVGIG (reference sequence). The CDR3 DNA reads TGTGCCTGGAGGGGACAGGGAGGTTCACCCCTCCACTTT. It codes for CAWRGQGGSPLHF.

The gene calls are TRBV19 and TRBJ1-1, with no clear D. V was clipped by 7 bases and J by 3 bases, with 9 bases between them. The CDR3 has 12 residues. Looked up from germline, CDR1 is LNHDA and CDR2 is SQIVND (reference sequence). The CDR3 is CASKYRDTEAFF. In nucleotides, the CDR3 is TGTGCCAGTAAATATCGGGACACTGAAGCTTTCTTT.

V and J are TRBV19 and TRBJ1-2; 8 bases align to TRBD1. The CDR3 has 14 amino acids. After removal of 4 bases from V and 7 bases from J, the junction contained 8 bases not matched to a gene. The germline gives CDR1 LNHDA, CDR2 SQIVND (reference sequence). The CDR3 DNA is TGTGCCAGTAGTACCTCTCCAGGGGGCAGTGGCTACACCTTC. This gives the protein CASSTSPGGSGYTF.

The chain links TRBV4-1 to TRBJ1-6, with D tentatively TRBD1 (5 bases). The V end was cut by 4 bases, the J end by 0 bases, with 13 bases between. The germline V gene encodes CDR1 MGHRA and CDR2 YSYEKL. The CDR3 spans 17 residues. The CDR3 reads CASSPRQLSSYNSPLHF. DNA of the CDR3: TGCGCCAGCAGCCCCCGACAGTTGAGCTCCTATAATTCACCCCTCCACTTT.

The rearrangement uses TRBV28 and TRBJ2-7; 8 positions match TRBD1. The junction had 3 bases not matched to a gene; V was cut back by 2 bases and J by 9 bases. Germline CDR1 is MDHEN and CDR2 is SYDVKM. The CDR3 length is 12 residues. The CDR3 DNA reads TGTGCCAGCAGTTTAGTCGGGACAGGGCAGTACTTC. Translation gives CASSLVGTGQYF.

The chain carries TRBV2 and TRBJ1-6; D might be TRBD1 (5 bases). Trimming left V 2 bases short and J 10 bases short, with 12 bases between. The V gene's germline CDR1 is SNHLY and CDR2 FYNNEI. The CDR3 runs to 14 residues. CDR3 loop: CASSESGTLSPLHF. The CDR3 nucleotides read TGTGCCAGCAGTGAATCGGGGACTCTATCACCCCTCCACTTT.

The chain links TRBV7-2 to TRBJ1-6; TRBD1 matches at 8 bases. V lost 4 bases to trimming and J lost 10 bases; unmatched junction nucleotides: 18. The CDR3 sequence is 18 residues long. The germline CDR1 and CDR2 sequences are SGHTA and FQGNSA. CDR3 nucleotides: TGTGCCAGCAGCTCACCTTACCCCCCGGACAGGGTCGACTCACCCCTCCACTTT. Translating gives CASSSPYPPDRVDSPLHF.

This clone was counted once. The chain carries TRBV28 and TRBJ2-7; 12 bases line up with TRBD2. The CDR3 loop spans 15 amino acids. Losses at the gene ends were 5 bases for V and 3 bases for J; bases not matched to a gene: 5. CDR1 is MDHEN and CDR2 is SYDVKM in the germline V gene. As DNA, the CDR3 is TGTGCCAGCAGTGTTTCTAGCGGGGGGGGCTACGAGCAGTACTTC. It encodes CASSVSSGGGYEQYF.

The chain links TRBV29-1 to TRBJ1-1, with a weak D call TRBD1 (6 bases). The CDR3 is 13 amino acids. Germline-derived CDR1 and CDR2 are SQVTM and ANQGSEA. V lost 7 bases and J 3 bases, leaving 15 bases between the germline ends. The CDR3 is CSAWSRGYTEAFF. CDR3 nucleotides: TGCAGCGCCTGGTCCAGGGGATACACTGAAGCTTTCTTT. The variable domain in full, completed from reference TRBV29-1 and TRBJ1-1, reads SAVISQKPSRDICQRGTSLTIQCQVDSQVTMMFWYRQQPGQSLTLIATANQGSEATYESGFVIDKFPISRPNLTFSTLTVSNMSPEDSSIYLCSAWSRGYTEAFFGQGTRLTVV.

The V gene is TRBV4-2, the J gene TRBJ2-7; D gene uncertain. CDR3 length: 14 amino acids. V was clipped by 2 bases and J by 7 bases, with 15 bases between them. Per germline, CDR1 LGHNA and CDR2 YNFKEQ. CDR3 residues: CASSQPPTYVEQYF. In DNA form, the CDR3 reads TGTGCCAGCAGCCAACCCCCCACCTACGTGGAGCAGTACTTC.

The V call is TRBV11-2, the J call TRBJ1-2; a possible D gene is TRBD1 (6 bases). The germline V gene has CDR1 SGHAT and CDR2 FQNNGV. This CDR3 is 13 amino acids long. Trimming removed 5 bases from V and 4 bases from J, with 11 bases in between. The CDR3 DNA sequence: TGTGCCAGCAGCGACAGGCTAGCCTATGGCTACACCTTC. This gives the protein CASSDRLAYGYTF.

The V and J genes are TRBV27 and TRBJ1-4; D is possibly TRBD1 (6 bases). Germline V CDR1 and CDR2: MNHEY, SMNVEV (reference sequence). CDR3 length: 13 residues. V lost 5 bases and J 10 bases, leaving 14 bases between the germline ends. In DNA, the CDR3 is TGTGCCAGCAGTAACTACAGGGTTCGAAAACTGTTTTTT. It specifies CASSNYRVRKLFF.

The CDR3 is CASSQESVSGELFF. The CDR3 DNA reads as TGTGCCAGCAGCCAAGAATCGGTTTCCGGGGAGCTGTTTTTT. The rearrangement uses TRBV14 and TRBJ2-2; D ambiguous. CDR1 and CDR2 from the germline V gene are SGHDN and FVKESK. This CDR3 comprises 14 residues. V gave up 0 bases and J gave up 6 bases, with 8 bases separating them.

The chain employs TRBV7-9 and TRBJ1-1; D is ambiguous. The V end lost 2 bases, the J end lost 0 bases, and 16 bases lay between the germline ends. In germline, CDR1 is SEHNR, CDR2 FQNEAQ (reference sequence). This CDR3 contains 17 residues. The CDR3 loop is CASSLSDANYMNTEAFF. In DNA, the CDR3 is TGTGCCAGCAGCTTAAGCGACGCCAATTACATGAACACTGAAGCTTTCTTT.

The J gene is TRBJ2-1, the V gene TRBV7-2, with 13 bases that match TRBD2. The CDR3 runs 17 residues. V trimming: 4 bases; J trimming: 4 bases; junction bases outside the gene matches: 7. Germline CDR1 and CDR2: SGHTA and FQGNSA. CDR3 nucleotide sequence: TGTGCCAGCAGCTCCCGGACTAGCGGGGGATTATACAATGAGCAGTTCTTC. It translates to CASSSRTSGGLYNEQFF.

V usage is TRBV12-5 and J usage is TRBJ1-2; D is unclear. The V gene's germline CDR1 is LGHNT and CDR2 FRNRAP. V was clipped by 0 bases and J by 4 bases, with 15 bases between them. The CDR3 is 16 residues long. The CDR3, as DNA: TGTGCTAGTGGTTTGGTACCGTCGGGTTTCGCCTATGGCTACACCTTC. Translating it yields CASGLVPSGFAYGYTF.

The chain recombines TRBV13 with TRBJ2-7; the D is unclear. CDR3 size: 13 residues. Germline CDR1 and CDR2: PRHDT and FYEKMQ (reference sequence). Trimming left V 5 bases short and J 4 bases short, with 12 bases between. CDR3 nucleotide sequence: TGTGCCAGCAGCGATCAGACTGGATACGAGCAGTACTTC. As protein: CASSDQTGYEQYF. Supplemented by reference TRBV13 and TRBJ2-7, the full variable domain reads AAGVIQSPRHLIKEKRETATLKCYPIPRHDTVYWYQQGPGQDPQFLISFYEKMQSDKGSIPDRFSAQQFSDYHSELNMSSLELGDSALYFCASSDQTGYEQYFGPGTRLTVT.